Below, one T cell receptor (beta chain) is given with its context. The CDR3 length is 14 residues. Germline CDR1 is LNHDA and CDR2 is SQIVND (reference sequence). V shed 5 bases and J shed 1 base, with 11 bases lying between them. The sample originates from a study of cytomegalovirus exposure and HLA in healthy donors. Clones were read by immunoSEQ multiplex PCR, and TCRdb kept only the in-frame ones, dropping some. Of about 88,000 clones listed, roughly 84% were seen once; the top ten hold 9.5% to 13%. What was sequenced was PBMCs. The V and J genes are TRBV19 and TRBJ1-1; a possible D gene is TRBD1 (6 bases). The source is a woman younger than 35 in good health and CMV-seropositive. CDR3 sequence: CASSYGQKNTEAFF. Written as DNA, the CDR3 is TGTGCCAGTAGTTATGGACAGAAGAACACTGAAGCTTTCTTT.